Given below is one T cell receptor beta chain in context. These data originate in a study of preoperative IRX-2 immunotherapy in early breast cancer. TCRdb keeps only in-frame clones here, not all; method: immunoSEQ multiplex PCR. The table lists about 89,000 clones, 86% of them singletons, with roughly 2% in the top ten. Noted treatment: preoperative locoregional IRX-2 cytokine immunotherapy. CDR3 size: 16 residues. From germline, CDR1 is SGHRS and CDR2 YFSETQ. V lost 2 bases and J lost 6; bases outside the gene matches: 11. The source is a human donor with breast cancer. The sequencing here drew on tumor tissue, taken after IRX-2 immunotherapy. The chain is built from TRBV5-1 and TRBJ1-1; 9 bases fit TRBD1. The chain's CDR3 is CASSFGWTGEEAEAFF. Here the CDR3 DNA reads TGCGCCAGCAGCTTCGGATGGACAGGGGAGGAGGCTGAAGCTTTCTTT.